In its sample, the clone carrying this TCR beta chain was seen many times. Its antigen is still unknown. Those patients picked for sequencing had displayed CD8+CD57+ cell expansion on flow cytometry. Severe acquired aplastic anemia affected all patients. The entry originates in a study of CD8+CD57+ T cells in acquired aplastic anemia. Study outcomes and limitations: The same twenty-nine CD8+ CDR3 sequences occurred in patients and in controls.

TCR beta VDJ and CDR3 profiles were obtained from a genomic DNA template. TCRdb recomputed calls from the reads with MiXCR, one row per CDR3 protein. The sample includes approximately 150,000 distinct CDR3 sequences, less than 50% seen only once; the top ten take 2.5% to 4%. The material sequenced was sorted CD4+, CD8+, or CD8+CD57+ T cells (not recorded which) from PBMCs. This TCR came from a human donor with aplastic anemia.

The chain's CDR3 is CASRQQGRETQYF. CDR3 DNA: TGTGCCAGCAGGCAACAGGGTCGGGAGACCCAGTACTTC. The genes are TRBV12-3 or TRBV12-4 and TRBJ2-5, with TRBD1 as a possible D gene (6 bases). This CDR3 contains 13 residues. Trimming stripped 6 bases from V and 5 bases from J, with 13 bases between.